This T cell receptor beta chain was profiled in a study of T cell repertoires in cytomegalovirus infection. The study, taken as a whole, reports: Pooled public TCR beta family frequency picked out CMV carriers with the relevant HLA.

In regard to this clonotype: Its antigen is as yet unknown.

The CDR3 runs 14 residues. CDR1 is SGHVS and CDR2 is FNYEAQ in the germline V gene. Trimming removed 1 base from V and 2 bases from J, with 9 bases in between. TCRdb re-called the reads through MiXCR, storing one row per CDR3 protein. The sample records more than 250,000 distinct CDR3 sequences, roughly 25% being singletons. The receptor's source is a human donor in good health (CMV status not recorded). Some clones in this sample may be carry-over from other donors' samples. Material: cultured PBMCs, obtained from culture after CMV antigen stimulation. The chain carries TRBV7-6 and TRBJ2-7, with D possibly being TRBD2 (7 bases). CDR3 protein: CASSLGRGPYEQYF. CDR3 bases: TGTGCCAGCAGCTTAGGGCGGGGGCCCTACGAGCAGTACTTC. The full variable domain, rest sourced from reference TRBV7-6 and TRBJ2-7, is GAGVSQSPRYKVTKRGQDVALRCDPISGHVSLYWYRQALGQGPEFLTYFNYEAQQDKSGLPNDRFSAERPEGSISTLTIQRTEQRDSAMYRCASSLGRGPYEQYFGPGTRLTVT.